Shown below are 20 T cell receptor beta chains from a single sample sequenced in a study of CD8+CD57+ T cells in acquired aplastic anemia. Genomic DNA provided the template from which TCR beta VDJ and CDR3 profiles were obtained. Each CDR3 protein gets one entry after TCRdb re-called the reads with MiXCR. Found here are 150,000 to 200,000 distinct CDR3 sequences, approximately 45% of them singletons; the top ten hold under 3.5%. What was sequenced was sorted CD4+, CD8+, or CD8+CD57+ T cells (not recorded which) from PBMCs. These receptors all stem from a human donor in good health.

The rearrangement uses TRBV15 and TRBJ2-5; D is possibly TRBD1 or TRBD2 (5 bases each). This CDR3 comprises 17 residues. Looked up from germline, CDR1 is LNHNV and CDR2 is YYDKDF (reference sequence). V gave up 4 bases and J gave up 5 bases, with 23 bases separating them. The CDR3 bases are TGTGCCACCAGCACCCATTCCGGGGCTAGGATCGGCGAGACCCAGTACTTC. Translated, it gives CATSTHSGARIGETQYF.

The chain uses TRBV15 and TRBJ1-2, with TRBD1 matching 9 bases. The CDR3 has 14 amino acids. Germline loops: CDR1 LNHNV, CDR2 YYDKDF (reference sequence). The junction had 3 bases not matched to a gene; V was cut back by 1 base and J by 6 bases. CDR3 nucleotide sequence: TGTGCCACCAGCAGAGGATGGGACAGGGATGGCTACACCTTC. This gives the protein CATSRGWDRDGYTF.

V is TRBV10-3 and J is TRBJ2-7; D remains ambiguous. V was pared by 4 bases and J by 2 bases, with 12 bases between. CDR3 size: 14 residues. The V gene's germline CDR1 is ENHRY and CDR2 SYGVKD. The chain's CDR3 is CAISGQSLTYEQYF. CDR3 coding DNA: TGTGCCATCAGTGGCCAGAGCTTAACCTACGAGCAGTACTTC.

This chain uses TRBV2 with TRBJ2-2, with D perhaps matching TRBD2 (6 bases). Germline lookup yields CDR1 SNHLY and CDR2 FYNNEI. CDR3 length equals 13 residues. V was clipped by 8 bases and J by 5 bases, with 12 bases between them. The CDR3 loop is CASLLGRTGELFF. The CDR3, as DNA: TGTGCCAGCCTCCTGGGGAGGACCGGGGAGCTGTTTTTT. Full variable domain (rest looked up from reference TRBV2 and TRBJ2-2): EPEVTQTPSHQVTQMGQEVILRCVPISNHLYFYWYRQILGQKVEFLVSFYNNEISEKSEIFDDQFSVERPDGSNFTLKIRSTKLEDSAMYFCASLLGRTGELFFGEGSRLTVL.

V gene TRBV2 combines with J gene TRBJ2-3; unclear D gene. V was trimmed by 6 bases and J by 4 bases, leaving 17 bases between them. Germline assignment: CDR1 SNHLY and CDR2 FYNNEI. This CDR3 region has 15 residues. CDR3 sequence reads: CASSPQGYTSDTQYF. In DNA form, the CDR3 reads TGTGCCAGCAGCCCTCAAGGATACACTTCAGATACGCAGTATTTT.

The chain employs TRBV29-1 and TRBJ1-5; D is uncertain. V was trimmed by 5 bases and J by 7 bases, leaving 18 bases between them. Germline V gene sequence: CDR1 SQVTM, CDR2 ANQGSEA. This CDR3 has 14 amino acids. CDR3: CSVCQDSRGQPQHF. In DNA, the CDR3 is TGCAGCGTTTGCCAGGACTCACGTGGACAGCCCCAGCATTTT.

This rearrangement joins TRBV20-1 to TRBJ1-1, with D hard to call. Germline V CDR1 and CDR2: DFQATT, SNEGSKA (reference sequence). The CDR3 extends over 16 amino acids. V shed 0 bases and J shed 1 base, with 15 bases lying between them. CDR3 loop: CSARDSAGRRNTEAFF. The DNA of the CDR3 is TGCAGTGCTAGAGATTCGGCGGGGAGGAGGAACACTGAAGCTTTCTTT.

This CDR3 reads CATSDWNEQFF. The CDR3 DNA follows: TGTGCCACCAGTGATTGGAATGAGCAGTTCTTC. The V gene is TRBV24-1, the J gene TRBJ2-1; D is uncertain. V shed 2 bases and J shed 7 bases, with 2 bases lying between them. The germline V gene encodes CDR1 KGHDR and CDR2 SFDVKD. The CDR3 has 11 residues.

This clonotype was seen more than once but under ten times. The V and J genes are TRBV10-3 and TRBJ1-1; 8 bases are shared with TRBD1. From germline, CDR1 is ENHRY and CDR2 SYGVKD. The CDR3 sequence is 14 residues long. V shed 4 bases, J shed 5 bases, and the junction held 6 bases outside the gene matches. CDR3 nucleotides: TGTGCCATCAGTGGGACAGGGAAGTCAACTGAAGCTTTCTTT. This sequence encodes CAISGTGKSTEAFF.

This clonotype occurred many times. This chain links TRBV6-1 with TRBJ1-1; the D gene is possibly TRBD1 (6 bases). The germline V and J ends were trimmed by 4 bases and 8 bases, with 14 bases remaining between them. Germline CDR1 MNHNS, CDR2 SASEGT. The CDR3 sequence is 13 residues long. The CDR3 region is CASSALTGNEAFF. The CDR3 bases are TGTGCCAGCAGTGCCCTAACAGGGAACGAAGCTTTCTTT.

The chain combines TRBV24-1 with TRBJ2-7; D remains unclear. V lost 4 bases to trimming and J lost 2 bases, with 8 bases between them. CDR3 length equals 13 residues. Per germline, CDR1 KGHDR and CDR2 SFDVKD. The CDR3 DNA is TGTGCCACCAGTGAAACCGGTACCTACGAGCAGTACTTC. Amino acid sequence: CATSETGTYEQYF.

This clonotype turned up a few times. The V gene is TRBV6-1, the J gene TRBJ2-5, with TRBD2 identical over 7 bases. The V segment lost 1 base and the J segment 5 bases; nucleotides outside the gene matches: 4. This CDR3 has 14 amino acids. Germline V lookup: CDR1 MNHNS, CDR2 SASEGT. The CDR3 is CASSEGGGRETQYF. The CDR3 nucleotides are TGTGCCAGCAGTGAAGGGGGGGGGAGGGAGACCCAGTACTTC.

The chain employs TRBV7-6 and TRBJ2-7; 8 bases align to TRBD1. Trimming at V came to 2 bases and at J to 4 bases, leaving 4 bases not matched to a gene. The germline V gene encodes CDR1 SGHVS and CDR2 FNYEAQ. The CDR3 is 14 residues long. The CDR3 DNA is TGTGCCAGCAGCTTACGTACAGGGGGGTACGAGCAGTACTTC. It codes for CASSLRTGGYEQYF.

This clonotype was seen more than once but under ten times. The CDR3 here is CASSLEKGLNTEAFF. The CDR3 coding sequence is TGTGCCAGCAGTTTAGAAAAGGGACTGAACACTGAAGCTTTCTTT. The chain combines TRBV12-3 or TRBV12-4 with TRBJ1-1; possibly TRBD1 for D (5 bases). V dropped 1 base and J dropped 0 bases, with 9 bases sitting between them. The CDR3 runs to 15 residues.

This clonotype was picked up a small number of times. The chain couples TRBV12-3 or TRBV12-4 to TRBJ2-7, with TRBD2 matching over 10 bases. The CDR3 extends over 16 amino acids. J lost 5 bases, V lost 5 bases, and 12 bases had no gene match. DNA of the CDR3: TGTGCCAGCAGTCTCCTAGCGGGGGAGGGCCGTCACGAGCAGTACTTC. It yields the protein CASSLLAGEGRHEQYF.

The chain employs TRBV20-1 and TRBJ2-3; a possible D gene is TRBD2 (6 bases). The germline CDR1 and CDR2 sequences are DFQATT and SNEGSKA (reference sequence). Deletions cut 4 bases from V and 0 bases from J, with 11 bases between. The CDR3 is made up of 14 amino acids. CDR3: CSATPGLSTDTQYF. DNA for the CDR3: TGCAGTGCTACCCCGGGACTGAGCACAGATACGCAGTATTTT.

This clonotype was observed many times. This rearrangement joins TRBV7-9 to TRBJ1-2; D is unclear. The CDR3 is 15 amino acids. V dropped 2 bases and J dropped 3 bases, with 13 bases sitting between them. The V gene's germline CDR1 is SEHNR and CDR2 FQNEAQ (reference sequence). DNA for the CDR3: TGTGCCAGCAGCTTATATCTGGCGTTTGACTATGGCTACACCTTC. This encodes CASSLYLAFDYGYTF.

V is TRBV10-3 and J is TRBJ1-1; D not certain. Germline CDR1 ENHRY, CDR2 SYGVKD. The CDR3 runs 13 residues. V lost 3 bases and J lost 4, with 9 bases in between. The CDR3 loop reads CAISDLDLTEAFF. DNA of the CDR3: TGTGCCATCAGTGACCTTGATCTCACTGAAGCTTTCTTT.

This clonotype was seen ten or more times. The CDR3 reads CASQIKGNQPQHF. CDR3 DNA sequence: TGTGCCAGCCAGATTAAGGGGAATCAGCCCCAGCATTTT. This chain uses TRBV19 with TRBJ1-5, with D perhaps TRBD1 (5 bases). This CDR3 is built from 13 residues. Trimming shortened V by 9 bases and J by 4 bases, and 13 bases separated the two germline ends. Germline assignment: CDR1 LNHDA and CDR2 SQIVND (reference sequence).

This clonotype was detected many times. The gene calls are TRBV11-2 and TRBJ1-3; D is ambiguous. Looked up from germline, CDR1 is SGHAT and CDR2 is FQNNGV. Trimming pared 0 bases from V and 3 bases from J, leaving 9 bases between. The length of the CDR3 is 15 residues. The CDR3, as DNA: TGTGCCAGCAGCTTAGATCGGGTTAGTGGAAACACCATATATTTT. Encoded protein: CASSLDRVSGNTIYF.